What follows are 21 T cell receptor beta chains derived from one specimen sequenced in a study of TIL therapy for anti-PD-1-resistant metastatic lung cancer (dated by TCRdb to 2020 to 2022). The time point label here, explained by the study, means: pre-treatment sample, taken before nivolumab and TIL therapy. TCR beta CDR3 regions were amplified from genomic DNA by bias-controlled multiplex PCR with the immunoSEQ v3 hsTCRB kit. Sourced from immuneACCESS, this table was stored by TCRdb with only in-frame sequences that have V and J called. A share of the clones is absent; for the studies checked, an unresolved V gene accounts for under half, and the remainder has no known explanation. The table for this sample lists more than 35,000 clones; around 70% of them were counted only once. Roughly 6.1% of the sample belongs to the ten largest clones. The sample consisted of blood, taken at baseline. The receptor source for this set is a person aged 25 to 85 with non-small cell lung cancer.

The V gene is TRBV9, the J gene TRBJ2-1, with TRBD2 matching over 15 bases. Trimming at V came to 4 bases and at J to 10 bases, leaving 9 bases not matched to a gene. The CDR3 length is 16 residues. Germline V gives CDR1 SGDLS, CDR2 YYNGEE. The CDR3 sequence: CASSTRTSGGAGEQFF. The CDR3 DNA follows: TGTGCCAGCAGCACCCGGACTAGCGGGGGGGCGGGAGAGCAGTTCTTC.

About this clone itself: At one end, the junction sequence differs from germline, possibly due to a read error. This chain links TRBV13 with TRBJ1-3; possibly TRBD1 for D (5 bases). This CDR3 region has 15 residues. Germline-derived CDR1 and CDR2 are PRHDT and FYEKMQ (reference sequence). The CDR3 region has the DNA TGTGCCAGCAGCGATCACAGGTACTCTGGAAACACCGTATATTTT. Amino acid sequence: CASSDHRYSGNTVYF.

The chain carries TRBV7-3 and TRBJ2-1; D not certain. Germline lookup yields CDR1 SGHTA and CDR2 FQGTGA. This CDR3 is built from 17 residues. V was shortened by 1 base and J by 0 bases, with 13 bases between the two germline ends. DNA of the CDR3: TGTGCCAGCAGCTTAATCCCAGTTACCAGCTCCTACAATGAGCAGTTCTTC. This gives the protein CASSLIPVTSSYNEQFF.

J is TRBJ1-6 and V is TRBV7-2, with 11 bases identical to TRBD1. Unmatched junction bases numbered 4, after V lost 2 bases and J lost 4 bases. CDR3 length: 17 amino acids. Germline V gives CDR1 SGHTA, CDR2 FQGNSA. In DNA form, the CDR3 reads TGTGCCAGCAGCTTAAGGGACAGGGGGAGTTATAATTCACCCCTCCACTTT. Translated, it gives CASSLRDRGSYNSPLHF.

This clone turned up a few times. DNA for the CDR3: TGTGCCAGCAGCGTAGGGGGAACTAATGAAAAACTGTTTTTT. It encodes CASSVGGTNEKLFF. The chain carries TRBV9 and TRBJ1-4, with D hard to call. V dropped 0 bases and J dropped 1 base, with 4 bases sitting between them. There are 14 residues in the CDR3. Germline CDR1 SGDLS, CDR2 YYNGEE.

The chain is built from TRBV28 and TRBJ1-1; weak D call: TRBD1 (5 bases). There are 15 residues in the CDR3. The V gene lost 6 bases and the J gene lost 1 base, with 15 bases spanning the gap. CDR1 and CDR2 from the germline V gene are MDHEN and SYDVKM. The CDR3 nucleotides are TGTGCCAGCAGCGAAGGGGCTGCCGGGAACACTGAAGCTTTCTTT. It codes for CASSEGAAGNTEAFF.

This CDR3 is CATGVSGNTIYF. CDR3 coding DNA: TGTGCCACCGGAGTCAGTGGAAACACCATATATTTT. The chain recombines TRBV10-3 with TRBJ1-3, with D unclear. The CDR3 totals 12 residues. Germline V gene lookup returns CDR1 ENHRY and CDR2 SYGVKD. Trimming cost V 10 bases and J 3 bases, with 10 bases left between them.

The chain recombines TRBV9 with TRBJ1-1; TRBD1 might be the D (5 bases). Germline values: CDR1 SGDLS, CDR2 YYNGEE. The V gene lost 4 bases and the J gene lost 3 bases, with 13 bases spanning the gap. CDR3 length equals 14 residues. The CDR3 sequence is CASSPSGRHTEAFF. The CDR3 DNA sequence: TGTGCCAGCAGCCCCTCAGGGAGGCACACTGAAGCTTTCTTT.

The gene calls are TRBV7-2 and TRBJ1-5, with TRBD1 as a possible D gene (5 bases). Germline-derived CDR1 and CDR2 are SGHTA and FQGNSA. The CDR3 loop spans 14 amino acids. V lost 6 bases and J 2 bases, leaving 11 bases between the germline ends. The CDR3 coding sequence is TGTGCCAGCAGTTCTAAAGGGGGCAATCAGCCCCAGCATTTT. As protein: CASSSKGGNQPQHF.

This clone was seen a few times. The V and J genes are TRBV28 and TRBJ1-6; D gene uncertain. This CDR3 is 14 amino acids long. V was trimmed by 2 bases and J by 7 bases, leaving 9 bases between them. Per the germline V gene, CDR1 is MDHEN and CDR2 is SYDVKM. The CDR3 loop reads CASSLEGYNSPLHF. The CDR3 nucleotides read TGTGCCAGCAGTTTAGAGGGATACAATTCACCCCTCCACTTT.

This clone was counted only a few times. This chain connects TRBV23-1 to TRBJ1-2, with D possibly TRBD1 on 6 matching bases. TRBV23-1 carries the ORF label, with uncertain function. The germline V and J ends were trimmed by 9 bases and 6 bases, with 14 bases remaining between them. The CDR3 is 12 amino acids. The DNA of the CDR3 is TGCGCCAGGGGAGGGGGGGCGAATGGCTACACCTTC. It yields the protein CARGGGANGYTF.

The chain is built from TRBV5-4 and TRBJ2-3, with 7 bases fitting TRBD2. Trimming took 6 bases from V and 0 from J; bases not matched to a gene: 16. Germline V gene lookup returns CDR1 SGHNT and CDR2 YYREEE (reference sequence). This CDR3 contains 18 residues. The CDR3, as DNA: TGTGCCAGCACCCCCCGGGGGGAAGTTTCCTATAGCACAGATACGCAGTATTTT. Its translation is CASTPRGEVSYSTDTQYF.

The CDR3 protein is CASATGENQPQHF. The DNA of the CDR3 is TGTGCCAGCGCGACAGGAGAGAATCAGCCCCAGCATTTT. The V call is TRBV6-6, the J call TRBJ1-5; D might be TRBD1 (6 bases). CDR3 length: 13 residues. Trimming took 8 bases from V and 4 from J, leaving 12 bases between them. CDR1 is MNHNY, CDR2 SVGAGI, per germline (reference sequence).

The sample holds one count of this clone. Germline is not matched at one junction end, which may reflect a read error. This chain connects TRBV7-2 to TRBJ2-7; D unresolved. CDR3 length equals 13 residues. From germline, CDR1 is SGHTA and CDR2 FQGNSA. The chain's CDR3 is CASSLADSPSMHF. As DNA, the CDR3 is TGTGCCAGCAGCTTAGCCGACTCCCCTTCGATGCACTTC.

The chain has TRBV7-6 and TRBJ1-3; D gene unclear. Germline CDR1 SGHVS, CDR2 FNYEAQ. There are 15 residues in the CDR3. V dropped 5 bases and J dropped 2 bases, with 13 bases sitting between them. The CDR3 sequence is CASSQSLGTGNTIYF. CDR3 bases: TGTGCCAGCAGCCAATCTCTCGGGACTGGAAACACCATATATTTT.

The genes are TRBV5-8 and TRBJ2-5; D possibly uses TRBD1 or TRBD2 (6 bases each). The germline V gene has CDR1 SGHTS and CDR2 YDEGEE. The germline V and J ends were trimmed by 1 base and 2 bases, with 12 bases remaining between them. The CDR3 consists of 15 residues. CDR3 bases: TGTGCCAGCAGCTTGCCCGGGGGCGGACAAGAGACCCAGTACTTC. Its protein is CASSLPGGGQETQYF.

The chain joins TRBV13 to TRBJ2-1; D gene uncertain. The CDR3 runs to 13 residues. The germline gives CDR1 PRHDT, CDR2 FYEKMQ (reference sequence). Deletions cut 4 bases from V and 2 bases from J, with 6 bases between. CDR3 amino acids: CASSSGPYNEQFF. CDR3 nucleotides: TGTGCCAGCAGCTCTGGCCCCTACAATGAGCAGTTCTTC.

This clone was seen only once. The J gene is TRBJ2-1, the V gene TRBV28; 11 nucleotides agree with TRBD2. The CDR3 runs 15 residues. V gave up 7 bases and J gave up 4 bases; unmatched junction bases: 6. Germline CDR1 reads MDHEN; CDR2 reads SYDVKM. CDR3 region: CASTQLAGAYNEQFF. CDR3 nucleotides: TGTGCCAGCACCCAACTAGCGGGAGCGTACAATGAGCAGTTCTTC.

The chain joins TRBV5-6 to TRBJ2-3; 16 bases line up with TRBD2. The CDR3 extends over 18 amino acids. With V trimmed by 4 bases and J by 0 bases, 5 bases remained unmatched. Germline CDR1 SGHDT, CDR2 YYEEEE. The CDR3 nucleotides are TGTGCCAGCAGCCCGGGACTAGCGGGAGGGGGGAGCACAGATACGCAGTATTTT. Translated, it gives CASSPGLAGGGSTDTQYF.

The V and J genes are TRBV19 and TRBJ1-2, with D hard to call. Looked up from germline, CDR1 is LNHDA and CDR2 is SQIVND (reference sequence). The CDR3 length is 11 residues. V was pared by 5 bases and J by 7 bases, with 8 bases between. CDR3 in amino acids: CASSFQSGYTF. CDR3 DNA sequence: TGTGCCAGTAGTTTTCAGTCTGGCTACACCTTC. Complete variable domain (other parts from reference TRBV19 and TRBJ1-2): DGGITQSPKYLFRKEGQNVTLSCEQNLNHDAMYWYRQDPGQGLRLIYYSQIVNDFQKGDIAEGYSVSREKKESFPLTVTSAQKNPTAFYLCASSFQSGYTFGSGTRLTVV.

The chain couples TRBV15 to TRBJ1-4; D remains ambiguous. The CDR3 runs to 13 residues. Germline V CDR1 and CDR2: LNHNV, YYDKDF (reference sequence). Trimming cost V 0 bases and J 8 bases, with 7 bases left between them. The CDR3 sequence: CATSRDRAEKLFF. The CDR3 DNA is TGTGCCACCAGCAGAGATAGGGCGGAAAAACTGTTTTTT.